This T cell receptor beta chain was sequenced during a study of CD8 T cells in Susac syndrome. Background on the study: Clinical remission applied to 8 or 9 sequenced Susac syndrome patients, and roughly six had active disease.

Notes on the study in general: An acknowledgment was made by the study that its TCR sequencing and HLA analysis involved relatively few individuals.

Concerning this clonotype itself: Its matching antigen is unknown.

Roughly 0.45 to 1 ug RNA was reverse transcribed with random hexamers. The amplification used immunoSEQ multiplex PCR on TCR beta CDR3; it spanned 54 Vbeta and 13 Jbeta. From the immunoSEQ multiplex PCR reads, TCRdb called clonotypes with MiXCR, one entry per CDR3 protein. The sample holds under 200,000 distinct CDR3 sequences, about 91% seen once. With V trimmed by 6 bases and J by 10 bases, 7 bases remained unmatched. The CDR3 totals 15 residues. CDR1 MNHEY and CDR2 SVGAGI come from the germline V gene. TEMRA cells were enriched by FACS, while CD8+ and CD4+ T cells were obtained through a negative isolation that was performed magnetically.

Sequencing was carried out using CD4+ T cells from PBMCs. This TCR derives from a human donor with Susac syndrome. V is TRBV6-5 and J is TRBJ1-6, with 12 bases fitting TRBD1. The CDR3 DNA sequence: TGTGCCAGCAGCCTTACCGGGACAGGGGGCTCACCCCTCCACTTT. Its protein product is CASSLTGTGGSPLHF.